This is a list of T cell receptor beta chains from one sample in a study of response to subunit inactivated influenza vaccine. MiXCR, applied by TCRdb to the RT-PCR reads, yields one record per CDR3 protein. The sample holds 500,000 or so distinct CDR3 sequences; 16% are singletons and the top ten take 3%. Source: CD4+ T cells sorted from PBMCs, taken roughly 24 months after vaccination. Every receptor here comes from a man aged 50 to 69 who received an inactivated influenza vaccine. CDR3s include the opening cysteine and the closing phenylalanine or tryptophan. A D gene is named only where the DNA matches it firmly. Only part of the rows carry a size: once, few, many, or a class if the clone is expanded.

TRBV6-1,.,.,TRBJ2-2,TGTGCCAGCACGGACAGTCCGGGATGGTCCCCGGAGCTGTTTTTT,CASTDSPGWSPELFF
TRBV29-1,few,TRBD1,TRBJ2-5,TGCAGCGTTGAAACAGGGGCCGAGACCCAGTACTTC,CSVETGAETQYF
TRBV7-9,few,.,TRBJ2-5,TGTGCCAGCAGCTTTGATAAGGCCCAGTACTTC,CASSFDKAQYF
TRBV12-3/TRBV12-4,few,.,TRBJ2-7,TGTGCCAGCAGTTTAGGCACACCTACACTTCCCTACGAGCAGTACTTC,CASSLGTPTLPYEQYF
TRBV5-1,few,.,TRBJ2-2,TGCGCCAGCAGCTTGAGATTTGGAGCCAACACCGGGGAGCTGTTTTTT,CASSLRFGANTGELFF
TRBV19,.,.,TRBJ2-7,TGTGCCAGTAGTCCCGAAGGGGATAGTTACGAGCAGTACTTC,CASSPEGDSYEQYF
TRBV12-3/TRBV12-4,.,TRBD1,TRBJ2-3,TGTGCCAGCAGTGACAGGGGATATACGCAGTATTTT,CASSDRGYTQYF
TRBV7-2,.,.,TRBJ2-7,TGTGCCAGCAGCCGGGACGGTTACTCATACTACGAGCAGTACTTC,CASSRDGYSYYEQYF
TRBV7-9,many,TRBD1,TRBJ2-7,TGTGCCAGCAGCTTAGTGGGGGGACAGGTTACCTACGAGCAGTACTTC,CASSLVGGQVTYEQYF
TRBV12-3/TRBV12-4,few,TRBD2,TRBJ2-5,TGTGCCAGCACCGGGGGGGGTAAAGAGACCCAGTACTTC,CASTGGGKETQYF
TRBV20-1,few,.,TRBJ2-1,TGCAGTGCTAGTGGGGTCTACTCCTACAATGAGCAGTTCTTC,CSASGVYSYNEQFF
TRBV7-6,.,.,TRBJ2-1,TGTGCCAGCAGCCCCGCGGCGGGCCTTAGTGAGCAGTTCTTC,CASSPAAGLSEQFF
TRBV29-1,few,.,TRBJ1-2,TGCAGCGTTGATGTCAGGACTAACTATGGCTACACCTTC,CSVDVRTNYGYTF
TRBV24-1,.,.,TRBJ2-1,TGTGCCACCAGTGACCCGGGGCGCCTTGACAATGAGCAGTTCTTC,CATSDPGRLDNEQFF
TRBV25-1,.,TRBD2,TRBJ2-5,TGTGCCAGCAGTGAATTTGGGGGAGGGGAGACCCAGTACTTC,CASSEFGGGETQYF
TRBV3-1,few,TRBD1,TRBJ2-3,TGTGCCAGCAGCCCGGGACAGGGCACCACAGATACGCAGTATTTT,CASSPGQGTTDTQYF
TRBV7-9,few,TRBD1,TRBJ2-2,TGTGCCAGCAGCTGGGGGACAGGGAGCACCGGGGAGCTGTTTTTT,CASSWGTGSTGELFF
TRBV20-1,.,.,TRBJ1-1,TGCAGTCCAATGGACAGCATGAACACTGAAGCTTTCTTT,CSPMDSMNTEAFF
TRBV20-1,many,TRBD1,TRBJ2-5,TGCAGTGCTAGAGAGAGGGACAGGGGGGTAGAGACCCAGTACTTC,CSARERDRGVETQYF
TRBV9,.,.,TRBJ2-7,TGTGCCAGCAGCGTAGCCCCCGCGGGCTACGAGCAGTACTTC,CASSVAPAGYEQYF
TRBV5-6,few,.,TRBJ2-5,TGTGCCAGCAGCTTGTCGACTGGATACCAAGAGACCCAGTACTTC,CASSLSTGYQETQYF
TRBV9,.,TRBD1,TRBJ2-5,TGTGCCAGCAGCGTCGGGACAGGGGGAAGTCAAGAGACCCAGTACTTC,CASSVGTGGSQETQYF
TRBV30,few,.,TRBJ2-3,TGTGCCTGGAGCTACGTCAAGGATACGCAGTATTTT,CAWSYVKDTQYF
TRBV27,few,.,TRBJ2-3,TGTGCCAGCAGACGAACCCGGGGGGCATGGGATACGCAGTATTTT,CASRRTRGAWDTQYF
TRBV30,few,.,TRBJ2-2,TGTGCCTGGAGTGGAGGGGTCGGGGAGCTGTTTTTT,CAWSGGVGELFF
TRBV7-9,.,.,TRBJ2-2,TGTGCCAGCAGCCTCTACCGTCTGGACTCGAACACCGGGGAGCTGTTTTTT,CASSLYRLDSNTGELFF
TRBV5-5,.,.,TRBJ1-6,TGTGCCAGCACTATGGGGCCCATCGCTAATTCACCCCTCCACTTT,CASTMGPIANSPLHF
TRBV20-1,few,TRBD1,TRBJ1-1,TGCAGTGCTAGCCCCGGGACAGGGGGATGGGAAGCTTTCTTT,CSASPGTGGWEAFF
TRBV27,.,.,TRBJ2-1,TGTGCCAGCAGTTTACGGGGACCCTACAATGAGCAGTTCTTC,CASSLRGPYNEQFF
TRBV9,.,.,TRBJ2-3,TGTGCCAGCAGCCCACAGGGGGGGGGGAGCACGCAGTATTTT,CASSPQGGGSTQYF
TRBV7-9,.,TRBD2,TRBJ2-1,TGTGCCAGCAGTCCTCCGGGACTAGCGGGAGTTGATGAGCAGTTCTTC,CASSPPGLAGVDEQFF
TRBV20-1,.,TRBD2,TRBJ2-1,TGCAGTGCTACTTCCGGGACTAGGGCCTCTTACAATGAGCAGTTCTTC,CSATSGTRASYNEQFF
TRBV12-3/TRBV12-4,.,.,TRBJ2-7,TGTGCCAGCAGGCCGGCTAACGGGGGTCACGAGCAGTACTTC,CASRPANGGHEQYF
TRBV20-1,.,TRBD2,TRBJ2-3,TGCAGTGCTAGAAGTCCTAGCGGGGGATCAGATACGCAGTATTTT,CSARSPSGGSDTQYF
TRBV28,few,.,TRBJ1-1,TGTGCCAGCAGTTCGACAGGCTCGACCGCTGAAGCTTTCTTT,CASSSTGSTAEAFF
TRBV7-8,.,.,TRBJ2-6,TGTGCCAGCAGCATAACGGGGGTCGGGGCCAACGTCCTGACTTTC,CASSITGVGANVLTF
TRBV7-2,many,.,TRBJ1-2,TGTGCCAGCAGCTTAGGGAACTATGGCTACACCTTC,CASSLGNYGYTF
TRBV7-2,.,.,TRBJ2-1,TGTGCCAGCAGCTTAGGGGGTGGCCTGGGTGAGCAGTTCTTC,CASSLGGGLGEQFF
TRBV2,.,.,TRBJ2-3,TGTGCCAGCATGGCACGGAGCACAGATACGCAGTATTTT,CASMARSTDTQYF
TRBV6-5,.,.,TRBJ2-7,TGTGCCAGCCGTTCGCACGGGACCCCGTCCTACGAGCAGTACTTC,CASRSHGTPSYEQYF
TRBV7-3,.,TRBD2,TRBJ2-3,TGTGCCAGCAGTCGTAGCGGGAGGCCTAGCACAGATACGCAGTATTTT,CASSRSGRPSTDTQYF